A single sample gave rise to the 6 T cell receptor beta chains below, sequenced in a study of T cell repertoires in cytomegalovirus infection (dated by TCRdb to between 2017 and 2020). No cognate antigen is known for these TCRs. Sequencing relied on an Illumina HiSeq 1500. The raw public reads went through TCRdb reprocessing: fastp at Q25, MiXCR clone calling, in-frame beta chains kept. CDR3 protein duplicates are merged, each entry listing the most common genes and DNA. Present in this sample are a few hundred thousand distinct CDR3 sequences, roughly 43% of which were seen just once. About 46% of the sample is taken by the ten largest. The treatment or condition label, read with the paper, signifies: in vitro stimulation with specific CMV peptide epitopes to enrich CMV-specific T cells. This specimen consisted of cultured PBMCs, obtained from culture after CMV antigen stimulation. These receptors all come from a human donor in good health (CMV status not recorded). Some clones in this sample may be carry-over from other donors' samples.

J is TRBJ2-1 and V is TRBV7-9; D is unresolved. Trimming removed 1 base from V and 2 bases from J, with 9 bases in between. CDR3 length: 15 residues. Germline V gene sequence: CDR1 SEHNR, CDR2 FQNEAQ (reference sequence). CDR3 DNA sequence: TGTGCCAGCAGCTTAGATGTTAGCACCTACAATGAGCAGTTCTTC. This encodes CASSLDVSTYNEQFF.

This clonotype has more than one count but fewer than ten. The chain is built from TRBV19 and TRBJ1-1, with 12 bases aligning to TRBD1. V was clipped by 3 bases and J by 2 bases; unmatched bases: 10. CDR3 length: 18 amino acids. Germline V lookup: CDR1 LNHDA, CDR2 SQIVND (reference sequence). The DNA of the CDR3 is TGTGCCAGTAGTATCGGCGGGGACAGGGGGCCCTCAAACACTGAAGCTTTCTTT. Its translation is CASSIGGDRGPSNTEAFF.

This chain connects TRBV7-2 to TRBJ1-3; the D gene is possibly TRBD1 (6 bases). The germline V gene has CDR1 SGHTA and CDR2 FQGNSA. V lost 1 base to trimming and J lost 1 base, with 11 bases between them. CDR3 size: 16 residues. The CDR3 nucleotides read TGTGCCAGCAGCTTAGGGGGGACACTATCTGGAAACACCATATATTTT. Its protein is CASSLGGTLSGNTIYF.

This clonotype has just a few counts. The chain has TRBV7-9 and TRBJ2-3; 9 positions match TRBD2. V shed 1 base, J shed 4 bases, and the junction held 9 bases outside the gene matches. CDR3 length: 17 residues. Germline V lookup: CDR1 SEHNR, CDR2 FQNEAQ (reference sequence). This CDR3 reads CASSLVAGGRGADTQYF. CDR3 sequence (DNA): TGTGCCAGCAGCTTAGTTGCGGGCGGGAGGGGGGCAGATACGCAGTATTTT.

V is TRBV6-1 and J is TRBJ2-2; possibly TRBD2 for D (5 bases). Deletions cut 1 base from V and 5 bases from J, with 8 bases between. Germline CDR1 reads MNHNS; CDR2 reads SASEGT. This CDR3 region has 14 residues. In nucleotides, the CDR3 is TGTGCCAGCAGTGAAGGGTCGGGAACCGGGGAGCTGTTTTTT. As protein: CASSEGSGTGELFF.

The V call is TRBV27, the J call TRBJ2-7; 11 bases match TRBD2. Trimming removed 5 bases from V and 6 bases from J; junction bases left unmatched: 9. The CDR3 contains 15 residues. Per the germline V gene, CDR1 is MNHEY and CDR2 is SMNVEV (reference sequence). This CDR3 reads CASSTAFSGGAEQYF. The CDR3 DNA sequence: TGTGCCAGCAGTACAGCCTTTAGCGGGGGGGCCGAGCAGTACTTC.